The T cell receptor (beta chain) under discussion was sequenced for a study of cytomegalovirus exposure and HLA in healthy donors. Amplification used 60 Vbeta primers and 13 Jbeta primers. Clones were sequenced by immunoSEQ multiplex PCR, and TCRdb holds only the in-frame ones, with some missing. Among about 120,000 clones, over 50% were seen once, and the ten largest hold under 9%. The V end was cut by 2 bases, the J end by 8 bases, with 13 bases between. This CDR3 region has 13 residues. Germline values: CDR1 SGHTS, CDR2 YDEGEE. Only a few counts were recorded for this clone. Sequenced sample: PBMCs. The TCR originated in a woman aged 40 to 50 in good health and CMV-seropositive. The chain is built from TRBV5-8 and TRBJ1-1; D remains unclear. CDR3 region: CASSFGRSSEAFF. In DNA form, the CDR3 reads TGTGCCAGCAGCTTTGGCAGGTCTTCCGAAGCTTTCTTT.